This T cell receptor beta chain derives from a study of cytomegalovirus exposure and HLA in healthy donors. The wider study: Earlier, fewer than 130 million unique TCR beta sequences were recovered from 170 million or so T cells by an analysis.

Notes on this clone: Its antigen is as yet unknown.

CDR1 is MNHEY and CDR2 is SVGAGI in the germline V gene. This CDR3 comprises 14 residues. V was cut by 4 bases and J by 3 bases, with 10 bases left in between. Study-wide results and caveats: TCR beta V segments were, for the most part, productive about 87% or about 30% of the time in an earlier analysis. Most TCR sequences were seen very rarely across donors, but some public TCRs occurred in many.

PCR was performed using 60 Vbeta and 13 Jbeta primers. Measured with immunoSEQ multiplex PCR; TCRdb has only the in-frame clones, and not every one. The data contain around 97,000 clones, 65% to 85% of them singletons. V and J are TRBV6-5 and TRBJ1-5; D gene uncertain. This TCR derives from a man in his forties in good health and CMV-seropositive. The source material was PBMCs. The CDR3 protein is CASSSTVNNQPQHF. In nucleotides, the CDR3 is TGTGCCAGCAGTTCTACGGTTAACAATCAGCCCCAGCATTTT.